These 4 T cell receptor beta chains share one sample of origin, sequenced in a study of T-cell reconstitution after alpha-beta-depleted transplantation in children. Using unique molecular identifiers, the investigators prepared the TCRbeta library. TCRdb recomputed calls from the PCR reads with MiXCR, one row per CDR3 protein. This table has about 72,000 distinct CDR3 sequences, approximately 7.3% appearing once. Material: PBMCs from the stem cell graft donor, obtained from the stem cell graft. All receptors derive from a human donor who donated a stem cell graft to a child with acute lymphoblastic leukemia.

This clonotype was recorded at least ten times. J is TRBJ2-7 and V is TRBV4-3; possibly TRBD1 for D (6 bases). Germline assignment: CDR1 LGHNA and CDR2 YSLEER. Trimming left V 2 bases short and J 2 bases short, with 13 bases between. The CDR3 extends over 15 amino acids. CDR3: CASSQLRTAPYEQYF. The CDR3 nucleotides are TGCGCCAGCAGCCAACTGCGGACAGCACCCTACGAGCAGTACTTC.

This clonotype was seen ten or more times. The chain joins TRBV13 to TRBJ1-6; 8 bases are a match to TRBD1. In germline, CDR1 is PRHDT, CDR2 FYEKMQ (reference sequence). The V segment lost 5 bases and the J segment 9 bases; nucleotides outside the gene matches: 6. There are 14 residues in the CDR3. CDR3 coding DNA: TGTGCCAGCAGCCCCGGACAGGGAAGTTCACCCCTCCACTTT. Its translation is CASSPGQGSSPLHF. The full variable domain, with the rest looked up from reference TRBV13 and TRBJ1-6, is AAGVIQSPRHLIKEKRETATLKCYPIPRHDTVYWYQQGPGQDPQFLISFYEKMQSDKGSIPDRFSAQQFSDYHSELNMSSLELGDSALYFCASSPGQGSSPLHFGNGTRLTVT.

This clonotype has a count of ten or more. A clone one base away is much larger, so this may be a read error. The J gene is TRBJ2-7, the V gene TRBV7-8; 7 bases match TRBD2. The CDR3 consists of 14 residues. Germline assignment: CDR1 SGHVS and CDR2 FQNEAQ. The chain's CDR3 is CASSLAGAPREHYF. The CDR3 DNA reads as TGTGCCAGCAGCTTAGCAGGGGCGCCGCGGGAGCATTACTTC.

The chain uses TRBV19 and TRBJ1-5; D gene ambiguous. In germline, CDR1 is LNHDA, CDR2 SQIVND (reference sequence). The CDR3 length is 14 residues. V shed 8 bases and J shed 2 bases, with 13 bases lying between them. The CDR3 DNA reads TGTGCCAGTCGGCTCCTCGGGGGCAATCAGCCCCAGCATTTT. It translates to CASRLLGGNQPQHF. Full variable domain (remainder filled in from reference TRBV19 and TRBJ1-5): DGGITQSPKYLFRKEGQNVTLSCEQNLNHDAMYWYRQDPGQGLRLIYYSQIVNDFQKGDIAEGYSVSREKKESFPLTVTSAQKNPTAFYLCASRLLGGNQPQHFGDGTRLSIL.